These T cell receptor beta chains were read from a single sample in a study of T cell responses to AZD1222 COVID-19 vaccine. TCRdb keeps only in-frame clones here, not all; method: immunoSEQ multiplex PCR. Of 150,000 or so clones detected, about 90% appear once; the ten largest clones hold 2.8%. The material sequenced was peripheral blood, taken on day 0 of MenACWY control vaccination. Source of these receptors: an adult in good health. CDR3s include the opening cysteine and the closing phenylalanine or tryptophan. The order of the fields is J gene, clone size, V gene, D gene, CDR3 length, CDR3 DNA, CDR3 protein. The D gene is left open where the match is weak. A clone size is listed for some rows: how often the clone was seen (once, few, many), or a class if it is expanded.

TRBJ2-3 | - | TRBV28 | - | 18 | TGTGCCAGCAGTCCCTACCTACAGGGCACTCAGGTCGTTTATACGCAGTATTTT | CASSPYLQGTQVVYTQYF
TRBJ2-7 | - | TRBV29-1 | - | 13 | TGCAGCGCCCAAGGGCACTTCTCCTACGAGCAGTACTTC | CSAQGHFSYEQYF
TRBJ1-5 | - | TRBV25-1 | TRBD1 | 13 | TGTGCCAGCAGTGGACAGGGTGGCCAGCCCCAGCATTTT | CASSGQGGQPQHF
TRBJ1-2 | - | TRBV4-1 | - | 16 | TGCGCCAGCAGCCAAGATCTAACGGGAGGGGCGTATGGCTACACCTTC | CASSQDLTGGAYGYTF
TRBJ2-7 | few | TRBV27 | - | 12 | TGTGCCAGAATAGTTTTCTCCTACGAGCAGTACTTC | CARIVFSYEQYF
TRBJ1-4 | - | TRBV2 | TRBD1 | 15 | TGTGCCAGCACCAAAGGGGTACAGGGGGGAGAAAAACTGTTTTTT | CASTKGVQGGEKLFF
TRBJ1-4 | - | TRBV28 | - | 15 | TGTGCCAGCAGTTTCTCCGGGACTGCTAATGAAAAACTGTTTTTT | CASSFSGTANEKLFF
TRBJ2-5 | - | TRBV2 | TRBD2 | 17 | TGTGCCAGCAGGGCCCCTAGCGGGGGAGACGTTCGGGAGACCCAGTACTTC | CASRAPSGGDVRETQYF
TRBJ1-1 | - | TRBV5-4 | - | 13 | TGTGCCAGCAGCCCCCATATGAACACTGAAGCTTTCTTT | CASSPHMNTEAFF
TRBJ2-7 | - | TRBV2 | - | 14 | TGTGCCAGCAGTGAAGGGCGGGGATCCTACGAGCAGTACTTC | CASSEGRGSYEQYF
TRBJ1-5 | - | TRBV18 | - | 14 | TGTGCCAGCTCAGACCGGGACGTCAATCAGCCCCAGCATTTT | CASSDRDVNQPQHF
TRBJ1-1 | - | TRBV7-2 | - | 13 | TGTGCCAGCAGTCGTGGGGCGGTGACTGAAGCTTTCTTT | CASSRGAVTEAFF
TRBJ1-5 | - | TRBV18 | - | 17 | TGTGCCAGCTCAAGTTTCCGGACGGCCAGGGGCAATCAGCCCCAGCATTTT | CASSSFRTARGNQPQHF
TRBJ1-1 | - | TRBV28 | - | 16 | TGTGCCAGCAGTTTTCACGGGTGGGGATTGAACACTGAAGCTTTCTTT | CASSFHGWGLNTEAFF
TRBJ1-1 | - | TRBV7-9 | TRBD1 | 15 | TGTGCCAGCAGCCCAGGGACAGGTTGGAACACTGAAGCTTTCTTT | CASSPGTGWNTEAFF
TRBJ2-7 | - | TRBV2 | - | 14 | TGTGCCAGCAGTGGGGGCCGGATCGTGGGCGAGCAGTACTTC | CASSGGRIVGEQYF
TRBJ1-1 | - | TRBV28 | - | 11 | TGTGCCAGCAGCCTCGGTCCGGGAGCTTTCTTT | CASSLGPGAFF
TRBJ1-1 | - | TRBV29-1 | - | 13 | TGCAGCGTTGGATTCCAGGCGGGCACTGAAGCTTTCTTT | CSVGFQAGTEAFF
TRBJ1-3 | once | TRBV3-1/TRBV3-2 | - | 15 | TGTGCCAGCAGAGAAGCAGGCATCTCTGGAAACACCATATATTTT | CASREAGISGNTIYF
TRBJ1-3 | - | TRBV7-9 | - | 15 | TGTGCCAGCAGCTTCCATCAGCAGTCTGGAAACACCATATATTTT | CASSFHQQSGNTIYF
TRBJ2-7 | - | TRBV15 | - | 15 | TGTGCCACCAGCAGCAGAGACAGGAGCTCCTACGAGCAGTACTTC | CATSSRDRSSYEQYF
TRBJ1-1 | - | TRBV5-8 | - | 15 | TGTGCCAGCAGCTTCCTCCCCCTTTCGAACACTGAAGCTTTCTTT | CASSFLPLSNTEAFF